The 24 T cell receptor beta chains below come from one sample, sequenced in a study of T cell responses to AZD1222 COVID-19 vaccine. Produced via immunoSEQ multiplex PCR; TCRdb's table is partial and in-frame only. The table lists about 120,000 clones, approximately 90% of them singletons. The source was peripheral blood, collected 28 days after the second dose of the MenACWY control vaccine. All receptors derive from an adult who received the MenACWY meningococcal vaccine as a control.

The rearrangement uses TRBV12-5 and TRBJ2-2; weak D call: TRBD2 (5 bases). This CDR3 comprises 14 residues. V was clipped by 1 base and J by 5 bases, with 8 bases between them. Germline CDR1 LGHNT, CDR2 FRNRAP. CDR3 DNA sequence: TGTGCTAGTGGTTTGGATACGGGAACCGGGGAGCTGTTTTTT. Its protein product is CASGLDTGTGELFF.

The V call is TRBV7-2, the J call TRBJ2-7, with TRBD1 matching 9 bases. CDR3 length: 15 amino acids. Trimming removed 5 bases from V and 3 bases from J; junction bases left unmatched: 8. Looked up from germline, CDR1 is SGHTA and CDR2 is FQGNSA. In DNA, the CDR3 is TGTGCCAGCAGCCCAAGACAGGGGGTGAACTACGAGCAGTACTTC. Translated: CASSPRQGVNYEQYF. Together with reference TRBV7-2 and TRBJ2-7, the CDR3 gives the full variable domain: GAGVSQSPSNKVTEKGKDVELRCDPISGHTALYWYRQSLGQGLEFLIYFQGNSAPDKSGLPSDRFSAERTGGSVSTLTIQRTQQEDSAVYLCASSPRQGVNYEQYFGPGTRLTVT.

The V call is TRBV11-2, the J call TRBJ1-1, with 7 bases identical to TRBD1. The CDR3 sequence is 13 residues long. Trimming removed 3 bases from V and 7 bases from J; junction bases left unmatched: 5. Germline V gene sequence: CDR1 SGHAT, CDR2 FQNNGV. Written as DNA, the CDR3 is TGTGCCAGCAGCTTTATCCGGGACAGTGAAGCTTTCTTT. It codes for CASSFIRDSEAFF.

The chain has TRBV2 and TRBJ1-5, with TRBD1 identical over 11 bases. The CDR3 covers 15 residues. The junction had 9 bases not matched to a gene; V was cut back by 7 bases and J by 7 bases. Looked up from germline, CDR1 is SNHLY and CDR2 is FYNNEI. The CDR3 loop is CASTWTGGARQPQHF. The CDR3, as DNA: TGTGCCAGCACTTGGACAGGGGGCGCGAGACAGCCCCAGCATTTT. The whole variable domain, remainder taken from reference TRBV2 and TRBJ1-5, is EPEVTQTPSHQVTQMGQEVILRCVPISNHLYFYWYRQILGQKVEFLVSFYNNEISEKSEIFDDQFSVERPDGSNFTLKIRSTKLEDSAMYFCASTWTGGARQPQHFGDGTRLSIL.

The gene calls are TRBV21-1 and TRBJ1-3. TRBV21-1 is marked as a pseudogene. This CDR3 region has 16 residues. CDR3 nucleotide sequence: TGTGCCAGCAGCCGGGGGGCGGCAGTCTCTGGAAACACCATATATTTT. Its protein is CASSRGAAVSGNTIYF.

V usage is TRBV18 and J usage is TRBJ1-4; D remains unclear. With 4 bases removed from V and 4 bases from J, the gap between germline ends came to 7 bases. This CDR3 is built from 13 residues. Per the germline V gene, CDR1 is KGHSH and CDR2 is LQKENI. The CDR3, as DNA: TGTGCCAGCTCACGGGATGTTAATGAAAAACTGTTTTTT. It encodes CASSRDVNEKLFF. The entire variable domain, with the rest obtained from reference TRBV18 and TRBJ1-4, is as follows: NAGVMQNPRHLVRRRGQEARLRCSPMKGHSHVYWYRQLPEEGLKFMVYLQKENIIDESGMPKERFSAEFPKEGPSILRIQQVVRGDSAAYFCASSRDVNEKLFFGSGTQLSVL.

The chain links TRBV19 to TRBJ2-1; D is uncertain. Germline CDR1 and CDR2: LNHDA and SQIVND (reference sequence). The CDR3 sequence is 14 residues long. V shed 6 bases and J shed 4 bases, with 13 bases lying between them. CDR3 nucleotide sequence: TGTGCCAGTAGGGGCGAAGGATTGTACAATGAGCAGTTCTTC. Its translation: CASRGEGLYNEQFF. The full variable domain, rest sourced from reference TRBV19 and TRBJ2-1, is DGGITQSPKYLFRKEGQNVTLSCEQNLNHDAMYWYRQDPGQGLRLIYYSQIVNDFQKGDIAEGYSVSREKKESFPLTVTSAQKNPTAFYLCASRGEGLYNEQFFGPGTRLTVL.

The chain joins TRBV25-1 to TRBJ2-7; 10 nucleotides align to TRBD1. CDR3 length: 15 amino acids. Trimming took 5 bases from V and 2 from J; bases not matched to a gene: 6. Germline CDR1 is MGHDK and CDR2 is SYGVNS. The CDR3 protein is CASSNPGTGAYEQYF. CDR3 DNA: TGTGCCAGCAGTAACCCCGGGACAGGGGCCTACGAGCAGTACTTC.

This chain joins TRBV28 and TRBJ1-6; 8 positions agree with TRBD1. J gave up 4 bases and V 5 bases, and 10 bases lay outside the gene matches. The CDR3 runs to 17 residues. The germline V gene has CDR1 MDHEN and CDR2 SYDVKM. As DNA, the CDR3 is TGTGCCAGCAGTACTCGGACAGGGAGTGGGTATAATTCACCCCTCCACTTT. It encodes CASSTRTGSGYNSPLHF. Based on the CDR3 plus reference TRBV28 and TRBJ1-6, the full variable domain is DVKVTQSSRYLVKRTGEKVFLECVQDMDHENMFWYRQDPGLGLRLIYFSYDVKMKEKGDIPEGYSVSREKKERFSLILESASTNQTSMYLCASSTRTGSGYNSPLHFGNGTRLTVT.

The gene calls are TRBV19 and TRBJ2-2, with TRBD2 matching over 9 bases. The germline V gene encodes CDR1 LNHDA and CDR2 SQIVND (reference sequence). V lost 6 bases and J lost 2; bases outside the gene matches: 7. The CDR3 is 16 residues long. CDR3 bases: TGTGCCAGTAGGCGGGGGGGCTCAACTAACACCGGGGAGCTGTTTTTT. The encoded protein is CASRRGGSTNTGELFF.

Written as DNA, the CDR3 is TGTGCCAGCTCACCGGGAACTGGGTACGAGCAGTACTTC. It encodes CASSPGTGYEQYF. V gene TRBV18 combines with J gene TRBJ2-7; unclear D gene. This CDR3 contains 13 residues. CDR1 is KGHSH and CDR2 is LQKENI in the germline V gene. The V end lost 3 bases, the J end lost 4 bases, and 10 bases lay between the germline ends.

This sequence joins TRBV19 and TRBJ2-2; D is unclear. Looked up from germline, CDR1 is LNHDA and CDR2 is SQIVND (reference sequence). The CDR3 has 15 amino acids. V was pared by 7 bases and J by 2 bases, with 14 bases between. The CDR3 DNA follows: TGTGCCAGTACTCCTGGCACGGGCAACACCGGGGAGCTGTTTTTT. Translating it yields CASTPGTGNTGELFF. The full variable domain, with the rest looked up from reference TRBV19 and TRBJ2-2, is DGGITQSPKYLFRKEGQNVTLSCEQNLNHDAMYWYRQDPGQGLRLIYYSQIVNDFQKGDIAEGYSVSREKKESFPLTVTSAQKNPTAFYLCASTPGTGNTGELFFGEGSRLTVL.

The chain combines TRBV29-1 with TRBJ2-1; 8 nucleotides match TRBD2. The CDR3 consists of 13 residues. V was clipped by 4 bases and J by 9 bases; unmatched bases: 8. Germline V lookup: CDR1 SQVTM, CDR2 ANQGSEA. CDR3 DNA sequence: TGCAGCGTTGGAGCGGGAGAACAGGCTGAGCAGTTCTTC. Translating it yields CSVGAGEQAEQFF.

The CDR3 DNA reads as TGTGCCAGCAGCCCTCCCTCGGGACAGGGATATGGAAAACTGTTTTTT. Translated, it gives CASSPPSGQGYGKLFF. The chain has TRBV28 and TRBJ1-4, with 9 bases fitting TRBD1. The V gene's germline CDR1 is MDHEN and CDR2 SYDVKM. V lost 6 bases and J lost 10; bases outside the gene matches: 15. The CDR3 sequence is 16 residues long.

The chain joins TRBV19 to TRBJ2-7, with 7 positions matching TRBD2. J gave up 0 bases and V 1 base, and 3 bases lay outside the gene matches. The V gene's germline CDR1 is LNHDA and CDR2 SQIVND (reference sequence). The CDR3 length is 15 residues. The CDR3 nucleotides are TGTGCCAGTAGTATAGGGGGACTATACTCCTACGAGCAGTACGTC. Translated: CASSIGGLYSYEQYV.

This chain connects TRBV28 to TRBJ1-5; tentatively, D is TRBD1 (6 bases). This CDR3 contains 16 residues. The germline V and J ends were trimmed by 2 bases and 5 bases, with 16 bases remaining between them. The V gene's germline CDR1 is MDHEN and CDR2 SYDVKM. The CDR3 sequence is CASSLPSTGPYQPQHF. In nucleotides, the CDR3 is TGTGCCAGCAGTTTACCTTCGACAGGCCCCTATCAGCCCCAGCATTTT.

CDR3 loop: CASSDQGPPGELFF. The DNA for the CDR3 is TGTGCCAGCAGTGACCAGGGCCCTCCCGGGGAGCTGTTTTTT. The gene calls are TRBV6-4 and TRBJ2-2, with D possibly being TRBD1 (5 bases). Germline V CDR1 and CDR2: MRHNA, SNTAGT. The CDR3 covers 14 residues. Trimming removed 2 bases at V and 6 bases at J, with 10 bases between.

The rearrangement links TRBV15 to TRBJ2-7; 8 positions agree with TRBD1. The trim removed 2 bases at V and 3 bases at J, leaving 3 bases unmatched. CDR1 and CDR2 from the germline V gene are LNHNV and YYDKDF (reference sequence). CDR3 length: 14 residues. In DNA form, the CDR3 reads TGTGCCACCAGCAGACTTGGGACAGGCTACGAGCAGTACTTC. Amino acids: CATSRLGTGYEQYF. Full variable domain (outside the CDR3, taken from reference TRBV15 and TRBJ2-7): DAMVIQNPRYQVTQFGKPVTLSCSQTLNHNVMYWYQQKSSQAPKLLFHYYDKDFNNEADTPDNFQSRRPNTSFCFLDIRSPGLGDTAMYLCATSRLGTGYEQYFGPGTRLTVT.

This chain connects TRBV6-5 to TRBJ2-1; D call uncertain. The CDR3 consists of 13 residues. Trimming took off 7 bases at V and 10 bases at J, with 17 bases between the two ends. The germline V gene encodes CDR1 MNHEY and CDR2 SVGAGI. The CDR3 sequence: CASTLMKGTEQFF. The CDR3 DNA reads as TGTGCCAGCACCTTAATGAAAGGCACCGAGCAGTTCTTC.

This clone was observed once. This chain connects TRBV18 to TRBJ2-7; no firm D call. Per the germline V gene, CDR1 is KGHSH and CDR2 is LQKENI. With 4 bases removed from V and 1 base from J, the gap between germline ends came to 8 bases. The CDR3 covers 13 residues. CDR3 nucleotide sequence: TGTGCCAGCTCACACCCCCTTTCCTACGAGCAGTACTTC. As protein: CASSHPLSYEQYF. The whole variable domain, remainder taken from reference TRBV18 and TRBJ2-7, is NAGVMQNPRHLVRRRGQEARLRCSPMKGHSHVYWYRQLPEEGLKFMVYLQKENIIDESGMPKERFSAEFPKEGPSILRIQQVVRGDSAAYFCASSHPLSYEQYFGPGTRLTVT.

The rearrangement joins TRBV27 to TRBJ1-1, with D tentatively TRBD1 (5 bases). V was pared by 2 bases and J by 0 bases, with 10 bases between. CDR3 length equals 15 residues. Germline lookup yields CDR1 MNHEY and CDR2 SMNVEV (reference sequence). CDR3 region: CASSLAWGMNTEAFF. The CDR3 bases are TGTGCCAGCAGTTTAGCGTGGGGGATGAACACTGAAGCTTTCTTT.

J is TRBJ1-4 and V is TRBV18; 7 bases are shared with TRBD1. J lost 4 bases, V lost 2 bases, and 13 bases had no gene match. The CDR3 covers 18 residues. Per germline, CDR1 KGHSH and CDR2 LQKENI. The CDR3 DNA reads as TGTGCCAGCTCACCAAACTTACTAGGGACAGTCGATAATGAAAAACTGTTTTTT. Translating it yields CASSPNLLGTVDNEKLFF.

V gene TRBV6-5 combines with J gene TRBJ1-2; D may be TRBD1 (6 bases). Germline CDR1 is MNHEY and CDR2 is SVGAGI. This CDR3 is 14 amino acids long. Between the trimmed V and J ends, which lost 7 bases and 4 bases, there was a span of 16 bases. CDR3 bases: TGTGCCAGCACCCCCAGTGACAGGATCTATGGCTACACCTTC. Its protein product is CASTPSDRIYGYTF.

The rearrangement joins TRBV7-8 to TRBJ2-1; D is perhaps TRBD2 (6 bases). This CDR3 spans 18 amino acids. The germline V gene has CDR1 SGHVS and CDR2 FQNEAQ. V was trimmed by 2 bases and J by 0 bases, leaving 17 bases between them. CDR3 region: CASSLRERGLHSYNEQFF. CDR3 in DNA: TGTGCCAGCAGCTTACGGGAAAGGGGACTCCACTCCTACAATGAGCAGTTCTTC.